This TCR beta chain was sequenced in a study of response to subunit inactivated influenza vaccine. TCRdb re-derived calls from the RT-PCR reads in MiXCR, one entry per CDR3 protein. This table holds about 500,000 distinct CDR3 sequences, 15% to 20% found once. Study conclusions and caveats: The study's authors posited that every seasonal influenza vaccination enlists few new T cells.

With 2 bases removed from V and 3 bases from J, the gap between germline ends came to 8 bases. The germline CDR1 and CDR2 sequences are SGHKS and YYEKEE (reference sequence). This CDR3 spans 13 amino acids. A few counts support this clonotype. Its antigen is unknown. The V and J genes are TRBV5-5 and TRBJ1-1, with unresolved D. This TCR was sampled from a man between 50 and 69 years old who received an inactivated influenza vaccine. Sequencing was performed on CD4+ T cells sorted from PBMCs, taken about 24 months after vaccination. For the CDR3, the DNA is TGTGCCAGCAGCTTCGATTGGGACACTGAAGCTTTCTTT. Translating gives CASSFDWDTEAFF.